Listed here is a single TCR beta chain. Profiled with immunoSEQ multiplex PCR; TCRdb holds only in-frame clones, not every one. Among around 180,000 clones listed, 87% were seen once. This record comes from a study of T cell responses to AZD1222 COVID-19 vaccine. The germline V gene encodes CDR1 MDHEN and CDR2 SYDVKM. CDR3 length: 14 amino acids. The V end lost 5 bases, the J end lost 2 bases, and 12 bases lay between the germline ends. This TCR came from an adult in good health. The input for sequencing was peripheral blood, taken on day 0 of MenACWY control vaccination. J is TRBJ1-2 and V is TRBV28, with D uncertain. The DNA of the CDR3 is TGTGCCAGCAGTAACCCGTCCGTGAACTATGGCTACACCTTC. Encoded protein: CASSNPSVNYGYTF.